This T cell receptor beta chain was documented in a study of blood T cells in healthy people across ages. The study's findings and limits: Donor CMV status was unknown, possibly confounding expanded clonotype changes. With unsorted PBMCs, a conclusive comparison of naive versus antigen-experienced cells was not possible. Fewer expanded clones and more diversity marked long-lived versus aged donors.

As to this clonotype: The antigen remains unidentified.

A second roughly 6 to 12 cycle PCR used barcoded and J-beta primers. Via MiXCR, TCRdb re-called the 5' RACE reads, giving one row per CDR3 protein. The table has roughly 2 million distinct CDR3 sequences, 40% to 55% seen once. CDR3 length: 13 residues. The germline CDR1 and CDR2 sequences are DFQATT and SNEGSKA (reference sequence). The V and J ends lost 8 bases and 0 bases respectively, with 8 bases between them. Per sample, at least 5 micrograms of total RNA were extracted. The sample was blood. The gene calls are TRBV20-1 and TRBJ2-6, with D possibly matching TRBD1 (6 bases). This clonotype originated in a woman aged 35 to 49 in good health. CDR3 DNA sequence: TGCAGTACAGGGCTCTCTGGGGCCAACGTCCTGACTTTC. Protein: CSTGLSGANVLTF.